One sample yielded the 23 T cell receptor beta chains listed below, sequenced in a study of T cell clonality in common variable immunodeficiency. General study results and limits: In common variable immunodeficiency, TCR beta chains reportedly carried fewer deletions and N-nucleotide insertions.

Their antigens are not known. Generated by immunoSEQ multiplex PCR, the TCRdb table keeps only in-frame clones and is missing some. The repertoire consists of tens of thousands of clones, none detected only once. Sequenced material: peripheral blood mononuclear cells. The origin of the receptors is a human donor with common variable immunodeficiency.

This clone was observed a handful of times. Read sequence stops 3 residues before the CDR3 end, and the germline J gene provides the missing end. The J gene is TRBJ1-1, the V gene TRBV7-9; D possibly corresponds to TRBD1 (6 bases). Germline loops: CDR1 SEHNR, CDR2 FQNEAQ (reference sequence). The CDR3 has 15 amino acids. V gave up 5 bases and J gave up 4 bases, with 17 bases separating them. The CDR3 region is CASSPGVGGVTEAFF. The DNA read from the CDR3 is TGTGCCAGCAGCCCAGGGGTAGGGGGGGTCACTGAA.

This clone was counted many times. From the germline J gene comes the end of the CDR3, since the read stops 3 residues before it. J is TRBJ2-7 and V is TRBV7-9; 8 nucleotides align to TRBD2. V was pared by 5 bases and J by 6 bases, with 9 bases of the junction left unmatched. CDR1 and CDR2 from the germline V gene are SEHNR and FQNEAQ (reference sequence). This CDR3 contains 14 residues. CDR3 bases read: TGTGCCAGCAGCCAGAGCGGGGGCATCACCGAG. This translates into CASSQSGGITE. The full CDR3 sequence reads CASSQSGGITEQYF.

Notes on this clone: The sequenced fragment ends 3 residues before the CDR3 boundary, so the rest is inferred from the germline J gene. This chain joins TRBV19 and TRBJ1-2, with 7 bases matching TRBD1. CDR3 size: 18 residues. From germline, CDR1 is LNHDA and CDR2 SQIVND (reference sequence). The V and J ends lost 4 bases and 1 base, in that order; junction bases with no gene match: 15. The CDR3 spells CASSKVSLGQAHNYGYTF. The covered CDR3 bases are TGTGCCAGTAGTAAAGTCAGCCTCGGACAGGCGCATAACTATGGC.

On this clone: The read stops 3 residues short of the end of the CDR3; the missing end is completed from the germline J gene. The V call is TRBV18, the J call TRBJ1-2, with 9 bases identical to TRBD1. In germline, CDR1 is KGHSH, CDR2 LQKENI. The CDR3 contains 13 residues. Incomplete CDR3 DNA: TGTGCCAGCTCATGGACAGGGGACGGAGGC. Translated, it gives CASSWTGDGG. The entire CDR3 is CASSWTGDGGYTF. The full variable domain, completed using reference TRBV18 and TRBJ1-2, is NAGVMQNPRHLVRRRGQEARLRCSPMKGHSHVYWYRQLPEEGLKFMVYLQKENIIDESGMPKERFSAEFPKEGPSILRIQQVVRGDSAAYFCASSWTGDGGYTFGSGTRLTVV.

This clone was recorded a few times. Read sequence stops 3 residues before the CDR3 end, and the germline J gene provides the missing end. V is TRBV19 and J is TRBJ1-5, with TRBD1 matching 10 bases. This CDR3 contains 15 residues. V shed 4 bases, J shed 5 bases, and the junction held 5 bases outside the gene matches. In germline, CDR1 is LNHDA, CDR2 SQIVND (reference sequence). CDR3 DNA (partial): TGTGCCAGTAGTACCTCGACAGGGGGCTATCAGCCC. Translated: CASSTSTGGYQP. The whole CDR3 is CASSTSTGGYQPQHF. Drawing the rest from reference TRBV19 and TRBJ1-5, the complete variable domain is DGGITQSPKYLFRKEGQNVTLSCEQNLNHDAMYWYRQDPGQGLRLIYYSQIVNDFQKGDIAEGYSVSREKKESFPLTVTSAQKNPTAFYLCASSTSTGGYQPQHFGDGTRLSIL.

This clone was seen many times. Sequencing ends 3 residues short of the CDR3 end; the germline J gene provides the rest. V usage is TRBV6-2 or TRBV6-3 and J usage is TRBJ1-1; 7 nucleotides line up with TRBD1. CDR3 length: 15 amino acids. In germline, CDR1 is MNHEY, CDR2 SVGEGT. V shed 6 bases and J 7 bases; nucleotides not matched to a gene: 14. The sequenced part of the CDR3 DNA is TGTGCCAGCAGCAATACGGGACAGTTTAGCCGTGAA. Translating it yields CASSNTGQFSRE. The full CDR3 reads CASSNTGQFSREAFF.

This clone was seen many times. The read finishes 3 residues shy of the CDR3 end, and the germline J gene is used to complete it. This chain uses TRBV5-1 with TRBJ1-1; 10 nucleotides align to TRBD1. There are 19 residues in the CDR3. With 0 bases clipped from V and 0 bases from J, the junction kept 11 bases outside the gene matches. Germline V CDR1 and CDR2: SGHRS, YFSETQ. This CDR3 is CASSLARVPGQGMNTEAFF. The part of the CDR3 DNA that was read is TGCGCCAGCAGCTTGGCCCGAGTCCCGGGACAGGGGATGAACACTGAA.

In its sample, this clone was seen a few times. Read sequence stops 3 residues before the CDR3 end, and the germline J gene provides the missing end. V and J are TRBV5-1 and TRBJ1-2; possibly TRBD1 for D (6 bases). The CDR3 extends over 15 amino acids. Germline V gene data show CDR1 as SGHRS and CDR2 as YFSETQ. V lost 0 bases and J lost 0, with 9 bases in between. The CDR3 is CASSLAGGTNYGYTF. The DNA read from the CDR3 is TGCGCCAGCAGCTTGGCGGGGGGCACTAACTATGGC.

The table lists this clone with a few counts. The DNA ends 3 residues before the CDR3 does, and the rest of the CDR3 is filled in from the germline J gene. The chain links TRBV30 to TRBJ2-3; 7 bases are a match to TRBD2. The CDR3 runs 15 residues. The germline CDR1 and CDR2 sequences are GTSNPN and SVGIG (reference sequence). V lost 3 bases, J lost 0 bases, and 6 bases stayed unmatched. The sequenced CDR3 bases are TGTGCCTGGAGCGTGGGGGGGGTTAGCACAGATACG. This translates into CAWSVGGVSTDT. The entire CDR3 reads CAWSVGGVSTDTQYF.

On this clone itself: Read sequence stops 3 residues before the CDR3 end, and the germline J gene provides the missing end. The gene calls are TRBV7-2 and TRBJ2-1; no clear D gene. Germline CDR1 reads SGHTA; CDR2 reads FQGNSA. CDR3 length: 12 amino acids. V dropped 3 bases and J dropped 5 bases, with 5 bases sitting between them. The covered CDR3 bases are TGTGCCAGCAGCTTTCAAAACAATGAG. Residues: CASSFQNNE. The CDR3 in full is CASSFQNNEQFF.

On this clone itself: The read gets to within 3 residues of the CDR3 end, and the germline J gene fills in the rest. The chain carries TRBV5-1 and TRBJ1-2, with 10 bases lining up with TRBD1. Looked up from germline, CDR1 is SGHRS and CDR2 is YFSETQ. CDR3 length equals 14 residues. The trim removed 4 bases at V and 6 bases at J, leaving 6 bases unmatched. The part of the CDR3 DNA that was read is TGCGCCAGCAGCCCCGGGGGACAGGGGAATGGC. This encodes CASSPGGQGNG. The complete CDR3 reads CASSPGGQGNGYTF.

This clone has a handful of counts. The observed sequence ends 3 residues before the CDR3 terminus, with the missing tail filled in from the germline J gene. The chain uses TRBV7-9 and TRBJ1-2; D remains unclear. Germline loops: CDR1 SEHNR, CDR2 FQNEAQ (reference sequence). The CDR3 contains 10 residues. Partial CDR3 DNA: TGTGCCAGCAGCTTGCACTCG. Protein: CASSLHS. The whole CDR3 sequence reads CASSLHSYTF.

This clone was recorded a few times. The read ends 3 residues shy of where the CDR3 ends; the end is completed using the germline J gene. This chain links TRBV29-1 with TRBJ2-3, with 7 bases aligning to TRBD2. V dropped 7 bases and J dropped 5; count of bases not matched to a gene: 9. The germline V gene has CDR1 SQVTM and CDR2 ANQGSEA. The CDR3 sequence is 13 residues long. Partial CDR3 DNA: TGCAGCGCTCTAGCGGCCCAAGTAGATACG. Translated: CSALAAQVDT. The full CDR3 is CSALAAQVDTQYF.

This clone was observed at least ten times. The read gets to within 3 residues of the CDR3 end, and the germline J gene fills in the rest. The V call is TRBV2, the J call TRBJ2-1, with TRBD1 matching over 9 bases. V lost 3 bases, J lost 9 bases, and 6 bases stayed unmatched. This CDR3 spans 14 amino acids. Germline V gene lookup returns CDR1 SNHLY and CDR2 FYNNEI. The covered CDR3 bases are TGTGCCAGCAGTGAGTACAGGGGGCAGGGTGAG. Translated, it gives CASSEYRGQGE. The CDR3 as a whole reads CASSEYRGQGEQFF.

The sample holds a few counts of this clone. The read falls 3 residues short of the CDR3 end, and the missing part is taken from the germline J gene. The chain couples TRBV19 to TRBJ2-4, with TRBD2 matching over 13 bases. CDR1 is LNHDA and CDR2 is SQIVND in the germline V gene (reference sequence). The CDR3 length is 20 residues. Trimming removed 3 bases from V and 8 bases from J; junction bases left unmatched: 19. The chain's CDR3 is CASSISGTSGATPLRDIQYF. CDR3 DNA, as far as it was read: TGTGCCAGTAGTATCTCCGGGACTAGCGGGGCCACTCCTCTCCGAGACATT.

This clone was found a few times. Sequencing ends 3 residues short of the CDR3 end; the germline J gene provides the rest. The chain is built from TRBV7-2 and TRBJ2-3; maybe TRBD2 (5 bases). CDR3 length: 13 residues. Germline V gene sequence: CDR1 SGHTA, CDR2 FQGNSA. The V end was cut by 7 bases, the J end by 6 bases, with 14 bases between. The CDR3 sequence is CASNQDGVDTQYF. Partial CDR3 DNA: TGTGCCAGCAACCAGGACGGGGTGGATACG.

This clone was found a few times. The CDR3 reads CASSISGGHTGELFF. The part of the CDR3 DNA that was read is TGTGCCAGCAGTATTTCAGGGGGTCACACCGGGGAG. The chain employs TRBV2 and TRBJ2-2, with TRBD1 matching over 7 bases. The read comes to an end 3 residues before the CDR3 does, leaving the germline J gene to fill in the end. CDR3 length equals 15 residues. Germline V gives CDR1 SNHLY, CDR2 FYNNEI. With V trimmed by 5 bases and J by 3 bases, 6 bases remained unmatched.

The table lists this clone with a few counts. CDR3 protein: CASSPRTGSYGYTF. CDR3 DNA, as far as it was read: TGTGCCAGCAGCCCCCGGACAGGGAGCTATGGC. The chain couples TRBV7-2 to TRBJ1-2; TRBD1 aligns across 8 bases. The read terminates 3 residues ahead of where the CDR3 ends, so the germline J gene completes it. V lost 5 bases and J lost 4; bases outside the gene matches: 6. This CDR3 is 14 amino acids long. Germline V gene data show CDR1 as SGHTA and CDR2 as FQGNSA.

The part of the CDR3 DNA that was read is TGTGCCACCTCGGACAGGGTCGGTACTGAA. This codes for CATSDRVGTE. The CDR3 in its entirety is CATSDRVGTEAFF. The V call is TRBV19, the J call TRBJ1-1; 8 nucleotides align to TRBD1. The DNA ends 3 residues before the CDR3 does, and the rest of the CDR3 is filled in from the germline J gene. Germline-derived CDR1 and CDR2 are LNHDA and SQIVND (reference sequence). The CDR3 loop spans 13 amino acids. With V trimmed by 10 bases and J by 5 bases, 9 bases remained unmatched.

This clone has ten or more counts. The sequence runs out 3 residues before the end of the CDR3; the remainder is reconstructed from the germline J gene. The V and J genes are TRBV10-3 and TRBJ2-2, with TRBD1 identical over 7 bases. The CDR3 extends over 14 amino acids. Germline-derived CDR1 and CDR2 are ENHRY and SYGVKD. The V segment lost 6 bases and the J segment 6 bases; nucleotides outside the gene matches: 7. The CDR3 bases that were read are TGTGCCATCAGGACAGGGAGTGTGCCCGGGGAG. It codes for CAIRTGSVPGE. The entire CDR3 is CAIRTGSVPGELFF.

This clone was seen only a few times. The read ends 3 residues before the CDR3 terminus; that terminus is restored from the germline J gene. The chain carries TRBV7-8 and TRBJ1-2; the match to TRBD1 covers 7 bases. The V segment lost 5 bases and the J segment 7 bases; nucleotides outside the gene matches: 13. Germline CDR1 and CDR2: SGHVS and FQNEAQ. The CDR3 loop spans 15 amino acids. The CDR3 reads CASSPEVGGSGGYTF. The DNA read from the CDR3 is TGTGCCAGCAGCCCCGAGGTAGGGGGCTCTGGTGGC.

This clone appeared a few times. The read falls 3 residues short of the CDR3 end, and the missing part is taken from the germline J gene. The chain joins TRBV6-4 to TRBJ2-7; 9 positions match TRBD1. This CDR3 contains 14 residues. After removal of 5 bases from V and 5 bases from J, the junction contained 7 bases not matched to a gene. Germline CDR1 is MRHNA and CDR2 is SNTAGT. The CDR3 sequence is CASSPGQGADEQYF. CDR3 bases read: TGTGCCAGCAGTCCGGGACAGGGAGCTGACGAG.

Turning to this clone: The read terminates 3 residues ahead of where the CDR3 ends, so the germline J gene completes it. This chain joins TRBV29-1 and TRBJ2-5; the D gene is possibly TRBD1 (5 bases). The CDR3 has 13 amino acids. Germline V gene data show CDR1 as SQVTM and CDR2 as ANQGSEA. Trimming stripped 6 bases from V and 5 bases from J, with 16 bases between. The CDR3 reads CSVGRTLGETQYF. The sequenced CDR3 bases are TGCAGCGTGGGCCGGACACTCGGGGAGACC.